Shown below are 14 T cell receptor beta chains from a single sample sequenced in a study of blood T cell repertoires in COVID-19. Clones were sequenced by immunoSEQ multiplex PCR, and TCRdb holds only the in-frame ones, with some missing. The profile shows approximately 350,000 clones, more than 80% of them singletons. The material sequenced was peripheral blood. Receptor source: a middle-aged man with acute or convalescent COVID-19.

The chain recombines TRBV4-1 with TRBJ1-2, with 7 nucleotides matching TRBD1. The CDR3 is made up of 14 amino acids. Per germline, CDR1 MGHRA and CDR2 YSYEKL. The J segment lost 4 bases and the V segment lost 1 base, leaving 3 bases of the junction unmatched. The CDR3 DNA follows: TGCGCCAGCAGCCAAGGAAACAGGGGCTATGGCTACACCTTC. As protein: CASSQGNRGYGYTF.

CDR3 protein: CASSLSIGLAGGPGNEQFF. The CDR3 DNA is TGTGCCAGCAGCTTAAGTATTGGACTAGCGGGAGGGCCGGGTAATGAGCAGTTCTTC. This chain uses TRBV7-3 with TRBJ2-1; the match to TRBD2 covers 15 bases. This CDR3 contains 19 residues. The germline V gene encodes CDR1 SGHTA and CDR2 FQGTGA. V shed 1 base, J shed 7 bases, and the junction held 11 bases outside the gene matches.

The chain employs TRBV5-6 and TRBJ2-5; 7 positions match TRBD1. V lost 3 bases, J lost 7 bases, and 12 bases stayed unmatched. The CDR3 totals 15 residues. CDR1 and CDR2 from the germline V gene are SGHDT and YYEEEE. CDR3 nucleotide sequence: TGTGCCAGCAGCTCAAACGGACAGGCCCTAGGGACCCAGTACTTC. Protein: CASSSNGQALGTQYF. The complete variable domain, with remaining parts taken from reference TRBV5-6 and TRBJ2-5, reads DAGVTQSPTHLIKTRGQQVTLRCSPKSGHDTVSWYQQALGQGPQFIFQYYEEEERQRGNFPDRFSGHQFPNYSSELNVNALLLGDSALYLCASSSNGQALGTQYFGPGTRLLVL.

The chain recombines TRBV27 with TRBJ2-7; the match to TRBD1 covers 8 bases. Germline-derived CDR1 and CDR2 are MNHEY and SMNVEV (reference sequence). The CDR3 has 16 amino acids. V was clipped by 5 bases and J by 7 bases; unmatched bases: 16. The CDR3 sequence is CASSLQSGTGEGEQYF. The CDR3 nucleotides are TGTGCCAGCAGTCTCCAATCTGGGACAGGTGAAGGAGAGCAGTACTTC.

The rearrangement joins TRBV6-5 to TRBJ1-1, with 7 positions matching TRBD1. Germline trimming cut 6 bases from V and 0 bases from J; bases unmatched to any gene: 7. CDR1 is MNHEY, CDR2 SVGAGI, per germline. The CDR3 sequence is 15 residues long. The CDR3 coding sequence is TGTGCCAGCAGATCTTGGGACAGTATGAACACTGAAGCTTTCTTT. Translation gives CASRSWDSMNTEAFF.

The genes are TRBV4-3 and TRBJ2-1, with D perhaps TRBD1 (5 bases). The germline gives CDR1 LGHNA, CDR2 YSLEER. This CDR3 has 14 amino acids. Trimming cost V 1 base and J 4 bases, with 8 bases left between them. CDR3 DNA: TGCGCCAGCAGCCAAGTCACAGGATACAATGAGCAGTTCTTC. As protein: CASSQVTGYNEQFF.

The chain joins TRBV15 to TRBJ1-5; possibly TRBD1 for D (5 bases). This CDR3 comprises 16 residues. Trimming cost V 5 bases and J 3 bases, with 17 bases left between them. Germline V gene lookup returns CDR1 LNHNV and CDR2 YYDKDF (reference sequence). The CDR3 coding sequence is TGTGCCACCAGCTCCCATGGGGCAGGCCCCAATCAGCCCCAGCATTTT. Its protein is CATSSHGAGPNQPQHF.

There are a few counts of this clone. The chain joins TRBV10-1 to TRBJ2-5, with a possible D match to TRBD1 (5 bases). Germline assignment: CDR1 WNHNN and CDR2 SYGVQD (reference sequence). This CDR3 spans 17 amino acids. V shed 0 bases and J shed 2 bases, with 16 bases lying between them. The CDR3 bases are TGCGCCAGCAGTGAGTCGACTCTTGGGTCAGGGCAAGAGACCCAGTACTTC. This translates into CASSESTLGSGQETQYF.

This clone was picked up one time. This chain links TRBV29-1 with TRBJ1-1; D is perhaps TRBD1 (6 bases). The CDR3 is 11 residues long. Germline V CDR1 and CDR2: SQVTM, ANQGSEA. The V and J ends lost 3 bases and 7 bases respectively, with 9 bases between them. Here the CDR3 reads CSVERTDEAFF. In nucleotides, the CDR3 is TGCAGCGTTGAGAGGACAGATGAAGCTTTCTTT.

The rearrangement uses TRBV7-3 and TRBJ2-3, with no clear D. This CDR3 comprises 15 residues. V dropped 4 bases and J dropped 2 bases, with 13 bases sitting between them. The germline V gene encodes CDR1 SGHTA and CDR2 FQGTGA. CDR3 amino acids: CASSSQASLTDTQYF. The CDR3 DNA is TGTGCCAGCAGCTCCCAGGCGAGTCTCACAGATACGCAGTATTTT.

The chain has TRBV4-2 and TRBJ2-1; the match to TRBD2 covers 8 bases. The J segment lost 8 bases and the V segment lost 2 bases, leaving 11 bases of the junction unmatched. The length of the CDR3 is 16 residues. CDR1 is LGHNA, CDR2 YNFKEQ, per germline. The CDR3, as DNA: TGTGCCAGCAGCCAAACAACTAGCGGAACTTTGTATGAGCAGTTCTTC. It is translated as CASSQTTSGTLYEQFF.

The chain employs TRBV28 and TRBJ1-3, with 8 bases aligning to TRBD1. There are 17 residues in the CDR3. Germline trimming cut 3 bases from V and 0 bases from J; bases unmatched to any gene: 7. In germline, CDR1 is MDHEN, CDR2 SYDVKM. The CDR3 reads CASSFLSTGVSGNTIYF. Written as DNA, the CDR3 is TGTGCCAGCAGTTTCCTCTCGACAGGGGTCTCTGGAAACACCATATATTTT. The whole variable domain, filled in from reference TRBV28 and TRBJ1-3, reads DVKVTQSSRYLVKRTGEKVFLECVQDMDHENMFWYRQDPGLGLRLIYFSYDVKMKEKGDIPEGYSVSREKKERFSLILESASTNQTSMYLCASSFLSTGVSGNTIYFGEGSWLTVV.

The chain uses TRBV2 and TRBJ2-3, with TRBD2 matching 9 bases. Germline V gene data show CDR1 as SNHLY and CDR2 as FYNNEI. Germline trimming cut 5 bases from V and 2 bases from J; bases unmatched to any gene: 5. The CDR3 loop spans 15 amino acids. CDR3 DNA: TGTGCCAGCAGTAGGCGGACTAGCGCCACAGATACGCAGTATTTT. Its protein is CASSRRTSATDTQYF.

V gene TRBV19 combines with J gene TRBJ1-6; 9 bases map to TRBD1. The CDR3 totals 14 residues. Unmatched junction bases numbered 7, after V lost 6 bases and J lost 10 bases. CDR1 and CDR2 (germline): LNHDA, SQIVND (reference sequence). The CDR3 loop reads CASSSTGGESPLHF. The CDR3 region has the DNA TGTGCCAGTAGCTCCACAGGGGGCGAGTCACCCCTCCACTTT.